This T cell receptor (beta chain) originates from a study of CD8+CD57+ T cells in acquired aplastic anemia. This CDR3 region has 12 residues. V was clipped by 6 bases and J by 6 bases; unmatched bases: 5. Germline loops: CDR1 ENHRY, CDR2 SYGVKD. Genomic DNA was employed as the template in profiling TCR beta VDJ and CDR3. TCRdb fed the reads into MiXCR, producing one record per CDR3 protein. The table records around 130,000 distinct CDR3 sequences, 55% to 60% of them present only once. The sequenced patients had an expansion of CD8+CD57+ cells seen by flow cytometry. The chain recombines TRBV10-3 with TRBJ2-7; 7 bases line up with TRBD1. Sample: sorted CD4+, CD8+, or CD8+CD57+ T cells (not recorded which) from PBMCs. The TCR originated in a human donor with aplastic anemia. CDR3 protein: CAIRTTGAEQYF. As DNA, the CDR3 is TGTGCCATCAGGACTACAGGGGCCGAGCAGTACTTC.